This paragraph reports one TCR beta chain. This clonotype was observed a few times. The target of this receptor is not known. No base quality information exists; no much larger clone differs at one position. Instrument on record: Illumina MiSeq. Profiling of the peripheral T cell repertoire targeted human TCRbeta genes. In the source study's methods: Beta-binomial modelling was applied to test for differential clonotype abundance so that variability over time was accounted for. Expanded clonotypes were checked against the ImmuneCODE reference database of SARS-CoV-2-associated TCRs and mapped to regions of the viral genome. Additional analyses of the repertoire looked at TRBV gene usage, CDR3 length, CDR3 amino acid overlap between time points, clonotype abundance distributions and Jaccard similarity. TCRdb trimmed public reads at Q25 via fastp, called clones via MiXCR and kept in-frame beta chains. For every CDR3 protein sequence, its rows merge into one entry that carries the most common genes and DNA. The V and J calls, along with clone size, are taken from TCRdb and not from the paper's own processing. Across this sample there are about 250,000 distinct CDR3 sequences, with around 28% seen only once. Jointly, the top ten make up 7% to 8% of the sample.

This sample was included in a study of kidney transplant recipient with SARS-CoV-2 infection (dated by TCRdb to about 2021). What this sample's time point label stands for: pre-pandemic baseline sample and day 111 after first positive SARS-CoV-2 test. The germline V gene encodes CDR1 GTSNPN and CDR2 SVGIG (reference sequence). The trim is 5 bases for V and 4 bases for J, with a gap of 23 bases between the germline ends. From cysteine to phenylalanine, the CDR3 is 16 amino acids long. The read is trimmed to its CDR3 DNA, 48 bases read in frame from base 1. The sequencing used a blood sample, collected at baseline and on approximately day 120 from a kidney transplant recipient. The TCR was taken from a male patient between 25 and 40 years old who had COVID-19 and was a kidney transplant recipient. The graft donor may be the source of some T cells after a transplant. The rearrangement joined TRBV30 to TRBJ1-2, with the D gene not confidently named. This receptor carries the CDR3 CAWPSERYRKTYGYTF. The nucleotide sequence reads as follows: TGTGCCTGGCCTTCAGAGCGTTATAGAAAGACCTATGGCTACACCTTC.